These 22 T cell receptor beta chains came from one sample sequenced in a study of CD8 T cells in ankylosing spondylitis. TCRdb re-analysed the 5' RACE reads in MiXCR, keeping a single row per CDR3 protein. Among 250,000 or so distinct CDR3 sequences listed, roughly a quarter were seen once. Material: blood, either unsorted or a sorted T cell fraction (not recorded which). The receptors here all came from a male donor with ankylosing spondylitis or in good health (not recorded which).

This clonotype was counted between two and nine times. J is TRBJ1-5 and V is TRBV19; D is unresolved. The germline gives CDR1 LNHDA, CDR2 SQIVND (reference sequence). The V end lost 0 bases, the J end lost 2 bases, and 5 bases lay between the germline ends. The CDR3 has 14 amino acids. CDR3 amino acids: CASSIDNGNQPQHF. CDR3 nucleotides: TGTGCCAGTAGTATAGATAACGGCAATCAGCCCCAGCATTTT.

There are many counts of this clonotype. The chain is built from TRBV12-3 or TRBV12-4 and TRBJ1-1, with no clear D. V lost 2 bases and J lost 11, with 15 bases in between. This CDR3 spans 13 amino acids. CDR3 DNA sequence: TGTGCCAGCAGTTTATTCAGCGGGGATGGGGCTTTCTTT. Translated, it gives CASSLFSGDGAFF.

This clonotype was seen many times. The chain joins TRBV12-3 or TRBV12-4 to TRBJ2-3, with D uncertain. The germline V and J ends were trimmed by 7 bases and 2 bases, with 13 bases remaining between them. The CDR3 spans 14 residues. This chain's CDR3 is CASTTHEATDTQYF. The CDR3 DNA sequence: TGTGCCAGCACCACACACGAGGCCACAGATACGCAGTATTTT.

The V call is TRBV10-3, the J call TRBJ2-1; D is unclear. The length of the CDR3 is 13 residues. V was shortened by 2 bases and J by 6 bases, with 8 bases between the two germline ends. Germline V gene data show CDR1 as ENHRY and CDR2 as SYGVKD. The CDR3 is CAISELEGNEQFF. CDR3 coding DNA: TGTGCCATCAGTGAGCTCGAAGGCAATGAGCAGTTCTTC.

V is TRBV7-2 and J is TRBJ2-3; 12 nucleotides match TRBD2. This CDR3 has 15 residues. Trimming cost V 3 bases and J 3 bases; bases outside gene matches: 1. Germline-derived CDR1 and CDR2 are SGHTA and FQGNSA. The CDR3 loop reads CASSFGLAGTDTQYF. CDR3 DNA sequence: TGTGCCAGCAGCTTCGGACTAGCGGGGACAGATACGCAGTATTTT.

At least ten counts were recorded for this clonotype. The rearrangement links TRBV20-1 to TRBJ2-6; D call uncertain. Trimming took off 5 bases at V and 4 bases at J, with 12 bases between the two ends. This CDR3 is 14 amino acids long. Looked up from germline, CDR1 is DFQATT and CDR2 is SNEGSKA (reference sequence). The CDR3 spells CSAQRQPGANVLTF. The CDR3 DNA sequence: TGCAGTGCTCAACGGCAACCCGGGGCCAACGTCCTGACTTTC.

This clonotype occurred many times. V and J are TRBV10-1 and TRBJ2-3; 10 bases map to TRBD2. In germline, CDR1 is WNHNN, CDR2 SYGVQD (reference sequence). The CDR3 is 14 amino acids. V shed 7 bases, J shed 3 bases, and the junction held 4 bases outside the gene matches. The CDR3 coding sequence is TGCGCCAGCACTAGCGGGGGCCTTACAGATACGCAGTATTTT. Translation: CASTSGGLTDTQYF.

This clonotype has at least ten counts. This chain connects TRBV5-6 to TRBJ2-3; the match to TRBD1 covers 7 bases. V was pared by 2 bases and J by 6 bases, with 12 bases of the junction left unmatched. This CDR3 has 16 residues. Germline assignment: CDR1 SGHDT and CDR2 YYEEEE. CDR3 DNA: TGTGCCAGCAGCTTTTCCATACCTGGGACAGCGGATACGCAGTATTTT. Protein: CASSFSIPGTADTQYF.

This chain uses TRBV29-1 with TRBJ2-1; 10 bases map to TRBD2. Per the germline V gene, CDR1 is SQVTM and CDR2 is ANQGSEA. Losses at the gene ends were 5 bases for V and 9 bases for J; bases not matched to a gene: 7. This CDR3 has 13 amino acids. The CDR3 is CSVRASGGSEQFF. In nucleotides, the CDR3 is TGCAGCGTTAGGGCTAGCGGGGGCTCTGAGCAGTTCTTC.

This clonotype was observed at least ten times. The chain is built from TRBV18 and TRBJ1-2; no definite D call. V gave up 3 bases and J gave up 10 bases, with 18 bases separating them. Per the germline V gene, CDR1 is KGHSH and CDR2 is LQKENI. This CDR3 region has 14 residues. The CDR3 DNA sequence: TGTGCCAGCTCACCCCTTTCCCCATCCGGAGCCTACACCTTC. It specifies CASSPLSPSGAYTF.

This clonotype was counted at least ten times. V is TRBV12-3 or TRBV12-4 and J is TRBJ2-1, with a weak D call TRBD1 (5 bases). V lost 3 bases to trimming and J lost 15 bases, with 9 bases between them. The CDR3 consists of 10 residues. CDR3 sequence: CASSFETVFF. CDR3 sequence (DNA): TGTGCCAGCAGTTTTGAGACAGTGTTCTTC.

This clonotype was seen a handful of times. The chain is built from TRBV20-1 and TRBJ1-5; 10 nucleotides match TRBD1. Germline assignment: CDR1 DFQATT and CDR2 SNEGSKA (reference sequence). With V trimmed by 4 bases and J by 6 bases, 9 bases remained unmatched. This CDR3 has 15 amino acids. In nucleotides, the CDR3 is TGCAGTGCTAAGGGTGACAGGGGGCTTGGTCAGCCCCAGCATTTT. This encodes CSAKGDRGLGQPQHF.

The chain has TRBV5-6 and TRBJ2-5, with D possibly being TRBD1 or TRBD2 (6 bases each). Looked up from germline, CDR1 is SGHDT and CDR2 is YYEEEE. V lost 1 base to trimming and J lost 5 bases, with 15 bases between them. The CDR3 sequence is 15 residues long. For the CDR3, the DNA is TGTGCCAGCAGCTTGTACGGGGGCGGAAGGGAGACCCAGTACTTC. Protein sequence: CASSLYGGGRETQYF.

This clonotype was detected ten times or more. V is TRBV5-6 and J is TRBJ2-4, with D tentatively TRBD1 (5 bases). The CDR3 has 14 amino acids. V gave up 0 bases and J gave up 3 bases, with 7 bases separating them. Looked up from germline, CDR1 is SGHDT and CDR2 is YYEEEE. The CDR3 DNA follows: TGTGCCAGCAGCTTGGGAGACAGCAAAAACATTCAGTACTTC. The encoded protein is CASSLGDSKNIQYF.

The chain recombines TRBV20-1 with TRBJ1-6, with TRBD1 identical over 7 bases. The CDR3 runs to 13 residues. Trimming at V came to 2 bases and at J to 6 bases, leaving 1 base not matched to a gene. CDR1 is DFQATT and CDR2 is SNEGSKA in the germline V gene (reference sequence). This chain's CDR3 is CSARRDSNSPLHF. The CDR3 DNA is TGCAGTGCTAGACGGGACAGTAATTCACCCCTCCACTTT.

This clonotype was observed many times. The genes are TRBV5-5 and TRBJ2-7; 8 positions agree with TRBD1. Germline CDR1 reads SGHKS; CDR2 reads YYEKEE (reference sequence). This CDR3 spans 16 amino acids. The V gene end was trimmed by 4 bases and the J gene end by 2 bases; junction bases not matched to a gene: 11. CDR3 region: CASSLGPDRVTYEQYF. DNA for the CDR3: TGTGCCAGCAGCCTTGGTCCGGACAGGGTCACCTACGAGCAGTACTTC.

This clonotype was recorded many times. The rearrangement links TRBV6-1 to TRBJ1-1; D is ambiguous. Germline CDR1 and CDR2: MNHNS and SASEGT. The V gene lost 5 bases and the J gene lost 1 base, with 11 bases spanning the gap. This CDR3 is built from 14 residues. DNA for the CDR3: TGTGCCAGCAGTATTGGGATTAGGAACACTGAAGCTTTCTTT. Residues: CASSIGIRNTEAFF.

The gene calls are TRBV6-5 and TRBJ2-7; weak D call: TRBD2 (6 bases). Trimming shortened V by 0 bases and J by 7 bases, and 19 bases separated the two germline ends. CDR1 MNHEY and CDR2 SVGAGI come from the germline V gene. The CDR3 runs to 16 residues. CDR3 coding DNA: TGTGCCAGCAGTTACTCGGTCGTTCTCGGGGGAGGAGAGCAGTACTTC. The encoded protein is CASSYSVVLGGGEQYF.

This clonotype was detected ten times or more. The chain recombines TRBV9 with TRBJ2-5, with D perhaps TRBD2 (5 bases). This CDR3 has 18 residues. Trimming took off 2 bases at V and 5 bases at J, with 25 bases between the two ends. Germline CDR1 SGDLS, CDR2 YYNGEE. This CDR3 reads CASSVITRASELCETQYF. CDR3 DNA sequence: TGTGCCAGCAGCGTGATTACGAGGGCGTCAGAGCTTTGTGAGACCCAGTACTTC.

V usage is TRBV20-1 and J usage is TRBJ1-5; TRBD1 is a possible D gene (5 bases). CDR3 length equals 13 residues. V dropped 6 bases and J dropped 3 bases, with 12 bases sitting between them. Germline CDR1 is DFQATT and CDR2 is SNEGSKA (reference sequence). The CDR3 loop is CSAATAANQPQHF. In DNA, the CDR3 is TGCAGTGCCGCGACAGCGGCCAATCAGCCCCAGCATTTT.

This clonotype was picked up many times. The chain couples TRBV5-6 to TRBJ2-7, with D unresolved. V lost 3 bases to trimming and J lost 3 bases, with 16 bases between them. From germline, CDR1 is SGHDT and CDR2 YYEEEE. CDR3 length: 15 residues. CDR3 sequence (DNA): TGTGCCAGCAGCTCCCTTAGAGAGGTTGACTACGAGCAGTACTTC. It translates to CASSSLREVDYEQYF.

Ten or more counts support this clonotype. This chain uses TRBV12-3 or TRBV12-4 with TRBJ2-5; D remains unclear. The V and J ends lost 10 bases and 7 bases respectively, with 7 bases between them. The CDR3 loop spans 9 amino acids. Written as DNA, the CDR3 is TGTGCCACCCCAGGGACCCAGTACTTC. Amino acids: CATPGTQYF.